This TCR beta chain was recorded in a study of cytomegalovirus exposure and HLA in healthy donors. Study observations and caveats: Later findings reportedly placed an Asian-associated ancestry cluster below the roughly 730-donor mean for N-insertions. Cytomegalovirus association was assigned to approximately 160 TCR beta chains.

The primer mix had 60 Vbeta and 13 Jbeta primers. Measured with immunoSEQ multiplex PCR; TCRdb has only the in-frame clones, and not every one. There are 130,000 to 150,000 clones in the sample; 73% occur only once, and 1% to 1.5% lies in the top ten. CDR1 SGHNT and CDR2 YYREEE come from the germline V gene (reference sequence). The CDR3 covers 14 residues. V lost 2 bases, J lost 8 bases, and 16 bases lay in between. With respect to this clone: Antigen specificity is unknown.

The source material was PBMCs. The chain is built from TRBV5-4 and TRBJ1-2; a possible D gene is TRBD1 (5 bases). This clonotype was obtained from a woman aged 40 to 49 in good health and CMV-seronegative. Here the CDR3 reads CASSFQGIEDGYTF. CDR3 coding DNA: TGTGCCAGCAGCTTCCAGGGTATCGAAGACGGCTACACCTTC.